This TCR beta chain came from a study of blood T cell repertoires in COVID-19. On the study more broadly: The study drew acute and convalescent COVID-19 samples from the United States, Italy and Spain.

Produced via immunoSEQ multiplex PCR; TCRdb's table is partial and in-frame only. The data contain 200,000 to 250,000 clones, 86% of them singletons. CDR3 length: 16 residues. Per germline, CDR1 LNHDA and CDR2 SQIVND (reference sequence). Losses at the gene ends were 6 bases for V and 3 bases for J; bases not matched to a gene: 9. This TCR came from a man aged 30 to 39 who had recovered from COVID-19. The genes are TRBV19 and TRBJ2-7; 12 bases agree with TRBD1. Sequences were obtained from peripheral blood. The CDR3 sequence: CASRPGQGAFDYEQYF. CDR3 in DNA: TGTGCCAGTAGGCCGGGACAGGGGGCGTTTGACTACGAGCAGTACTTC.